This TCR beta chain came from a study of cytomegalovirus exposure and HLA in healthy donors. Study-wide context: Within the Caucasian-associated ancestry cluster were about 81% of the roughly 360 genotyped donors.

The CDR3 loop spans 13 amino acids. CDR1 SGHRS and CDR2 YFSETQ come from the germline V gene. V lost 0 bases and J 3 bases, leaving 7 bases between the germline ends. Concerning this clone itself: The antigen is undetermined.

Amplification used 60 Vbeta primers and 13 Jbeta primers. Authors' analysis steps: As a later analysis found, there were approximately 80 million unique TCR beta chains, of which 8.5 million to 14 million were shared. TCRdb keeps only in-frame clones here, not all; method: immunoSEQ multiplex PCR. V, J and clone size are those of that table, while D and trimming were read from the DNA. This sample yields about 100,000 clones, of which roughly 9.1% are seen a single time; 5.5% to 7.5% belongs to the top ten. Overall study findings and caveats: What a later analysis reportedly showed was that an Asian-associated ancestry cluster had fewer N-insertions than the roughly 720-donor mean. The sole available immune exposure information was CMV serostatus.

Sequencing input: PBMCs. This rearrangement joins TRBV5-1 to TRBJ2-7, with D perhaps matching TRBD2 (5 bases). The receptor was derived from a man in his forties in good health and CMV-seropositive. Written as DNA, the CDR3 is TGCGCCAGCAGCTTGGACGGGGTCTACGAGCAGTACTTC. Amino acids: CASSLDGVYEQYF. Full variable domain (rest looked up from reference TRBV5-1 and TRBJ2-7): KAGVTQTPRYLIKTRGQQVTLSCSPISGHRSVSWYQQTPGQGLQFLFEYFSETQRNKGNFPGRFSGRQFSNSRSEMNVSTLELGDSALYLCASSLDGVYEQYFGPGTRLTVT.